These 2 T cell receptor beta chains came from one sample sequenced in a study of molecular identifiers for immune sequencing clone quantification. TCRdb reprocessed the PCR reads with MiXCR, giving one entry per CDR3 protein. Of fewer than 350,000 distinct CDR3 sequences in the sample, roughly 23% are singletons; the top ten hold 0.65% to 0.75%. Material: naive CD8+ T cells from blood, with Jurkat cell RNA spiked in. As for subset: FACS-sorted CD8+CD4-CCR7+CD45RA+ naive T cells. The receptors were sampled from a human donor in good health. Some libraries in this study had Jurkat cell RNA spiked in.

The rearrangement uses TRBV4-3 and TRBJ2-1, with D tentatively TRBD2 (6 bases). The CDR3 spans 17 residues. Looked up from germline, CDR1 is LGHNA and CDR2 is YSLEER. V was trimmed by 0 bases and J by 2 bases, leaving 14 bases between them. The CDR3 DNA sequence: TGCGCCAGCAGCCAAGACGGTGCGGGACCGACCTACAATGAGCAGTTCTTC. It specifies CASSQDGAGPTYNEQFF.

This clonotype was counted ten times or more. This rearrangement joins TRBV12-5 to TRBJ1-5; a weak D match, TRBD1 (5 bases). The CDR3 is 17 amino acids. Per the germline V gene, CDR1 is LGHNT and CDR2 is FRNRAP. The V end was cut by 0 bases, the J end by 0 bases, with 12 bases between. CDR3 loop: CASGLVPGDDSNQPQHF. In DNA form, the CDR3 reads TGTGCTAGTGGTTTGGTACCGGGGGACGATAGCAATCAGCCCCAGCATTTT.